Below, one T cell receptor beta chain is given with its context. Together with a sample-barcoded 5' primer, a J-beta primer mix was included in a second PCR lasting roughly 6 to 12 cycles. At least 3 million CDR3-containing paired-end reads were obtained per sample. TCRdb ran MiXCR on the 5' RACE reads and lists one entry per CDR3 protein. The repertoire has 1,800,000 or so distinct CDR3 sequences, about two fifths of them found once; the top ten carry more than 20%. The record originates from a study of blood T cells in healthy people across ages. The CDR3 runs 14 residues. Trimming left V 3 bases short and J 0 bases short, with 10 bases between. Germline lookup yields CDR1 SQVTM and CDR2 ANQGSEA.

The source material was blood. The TCR sequence derives from a human donor in good health. The rearrangement uses TRBV29-1 and TRBJ2-3, with D possibly called TRBD1 or TRBD2 (6 bases each). This CDR3 is CSVEGAGSTDTQYF. Here the CDR3 DNA reads TGCAGCGTTGAGGGGGCGGGGAGCACAGATACGCAGTATTTT.